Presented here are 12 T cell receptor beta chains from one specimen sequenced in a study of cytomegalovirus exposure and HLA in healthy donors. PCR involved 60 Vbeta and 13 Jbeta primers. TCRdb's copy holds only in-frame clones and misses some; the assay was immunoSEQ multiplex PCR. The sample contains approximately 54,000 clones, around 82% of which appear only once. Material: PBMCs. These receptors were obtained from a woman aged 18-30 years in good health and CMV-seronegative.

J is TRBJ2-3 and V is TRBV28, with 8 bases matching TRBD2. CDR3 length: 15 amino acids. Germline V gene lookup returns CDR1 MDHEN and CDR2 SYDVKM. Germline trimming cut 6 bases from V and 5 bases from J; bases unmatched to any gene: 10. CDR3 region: CASRMGLAGKDTQYF. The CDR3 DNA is TGTGCCAGCAGGATGGGGCTAGCGGGTAAAGATACGCAGTATTTT.

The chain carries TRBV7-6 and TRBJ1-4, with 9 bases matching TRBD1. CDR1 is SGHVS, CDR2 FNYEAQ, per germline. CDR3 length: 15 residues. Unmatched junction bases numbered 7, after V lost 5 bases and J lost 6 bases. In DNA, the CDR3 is TGTGCCAGCAGCGTACAGGGGGCTCGGGATGAAAAACTGTTTTTT. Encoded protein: CASSVQGARDEKLFF.

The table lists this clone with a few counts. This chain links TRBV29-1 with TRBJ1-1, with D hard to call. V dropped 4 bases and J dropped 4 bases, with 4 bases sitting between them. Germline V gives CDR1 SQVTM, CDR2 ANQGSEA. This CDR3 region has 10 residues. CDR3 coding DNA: TGCAGCGTTGGGAGCACTGAAGCTTTCTTT. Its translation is CSVGSTEAFF.

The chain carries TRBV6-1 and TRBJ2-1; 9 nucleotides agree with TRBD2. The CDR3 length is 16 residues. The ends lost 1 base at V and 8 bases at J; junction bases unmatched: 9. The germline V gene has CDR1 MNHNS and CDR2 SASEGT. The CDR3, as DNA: TGTGCCAGCAGTGAAGGTCGGGGCGGGAGGGCCTATGAGCAGTTCTTC. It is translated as CASSEGRGGRAYEQFF.

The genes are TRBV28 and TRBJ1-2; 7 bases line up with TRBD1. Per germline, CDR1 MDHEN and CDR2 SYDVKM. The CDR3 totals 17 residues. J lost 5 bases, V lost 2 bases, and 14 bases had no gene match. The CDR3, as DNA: TGTGCCAGCAGTTTAACAGTCGGGCAGGGGGTTAGGTATGGCTACACCTTC. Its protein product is CASSLTVGQGVRYGYTF.

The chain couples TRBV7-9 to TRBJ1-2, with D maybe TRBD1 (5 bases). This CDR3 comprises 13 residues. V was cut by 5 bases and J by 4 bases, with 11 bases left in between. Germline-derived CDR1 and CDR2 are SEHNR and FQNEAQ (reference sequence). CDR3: CASSAGGFYGYTF. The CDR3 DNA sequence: TGTGCCAGCAGCGCGGGGGGTTTCTATGGCTACACCTTC.

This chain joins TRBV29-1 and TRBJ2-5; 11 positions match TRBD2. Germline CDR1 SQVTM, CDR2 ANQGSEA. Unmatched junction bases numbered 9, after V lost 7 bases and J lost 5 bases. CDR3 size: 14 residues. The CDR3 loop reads CSALAGGPGETQYF. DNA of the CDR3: TGCAGCGCCTTAGCGGGAGGGCCCGGGGAGACCCAGTACTTC.

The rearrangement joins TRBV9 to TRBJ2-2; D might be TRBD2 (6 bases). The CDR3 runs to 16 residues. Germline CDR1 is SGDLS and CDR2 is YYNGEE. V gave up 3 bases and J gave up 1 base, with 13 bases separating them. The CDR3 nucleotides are TGTGCCAGCAGCGCTCTGGGACTGTTGAACACCGGGGAGCTGTTTTTT. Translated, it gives CASSALGLLNTGELFF.

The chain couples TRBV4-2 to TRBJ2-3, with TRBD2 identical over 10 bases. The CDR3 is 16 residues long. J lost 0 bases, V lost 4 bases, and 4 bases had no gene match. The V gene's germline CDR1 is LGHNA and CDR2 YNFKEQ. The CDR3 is CASSRASGSSTDTQYF. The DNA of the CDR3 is TGTGCCAGCAGCCGTGCTAGCGGGAGTAGCACAGATACGCAGTATTTT.

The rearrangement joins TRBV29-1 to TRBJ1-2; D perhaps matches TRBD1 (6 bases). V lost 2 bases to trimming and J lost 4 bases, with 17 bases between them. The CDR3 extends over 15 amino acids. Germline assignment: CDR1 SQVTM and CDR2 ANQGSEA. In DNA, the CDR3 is TGCAGCGTTGAACGCCCGACAGGAAGGGGCTATGGCTACACCTTC. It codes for CSVERPTGRGYGYTF.

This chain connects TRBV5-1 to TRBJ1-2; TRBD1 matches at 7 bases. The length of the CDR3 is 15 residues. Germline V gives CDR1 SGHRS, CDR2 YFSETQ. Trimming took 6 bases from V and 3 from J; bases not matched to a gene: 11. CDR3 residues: CASTPQTGPYYGYTF. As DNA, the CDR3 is TGCGCCAGCACCCCCCAGACAGGGCCATACTATGGCTACACCTTC.

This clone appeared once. CDR3 DNA: TGTGCCAGCAGTTTATTGGACAGGGACTACGAGCAGTACTTC. The encoded protein is CASSLLDRDYEQYF. The rearrangement uses TRBV27 and TRBJ2-7; TRBD1 matches at 8 bases. Per germline, CDR1 MNHEY and CDR2 SMNVEV (reference sequence). Unmatched junction bases numbered 2, after V lost 1 base and J lost 3 bases. The CDR3 has 14 residues.